Below, 23 T cell receptor beta chains from the same sample are listed, as sequenced in a study of T-cell reconstitution after alpha-beta-depleted transplantation in children. Using unique molecular identifiers, the investigators prepared the TCRbeta library. In TCRdb, the PCR reads were re-called with MiXCR into one record per CDR3 protein. The sample has about a million distinct CDR3 sequences, less than 30% seen once. The sequencing here drew on PBMCs, mostly from graft donor cells, taken 360 days after TCRalphabeta/CD19-depleted stem cell transplant. These receptors were collected from a boy in the first two years of life who had a stem cell transplant for SCID, so the T cells may come from the graft donor.

The chain combines TRBV3-1 with TRBJ2-1, with 8 bases lining up with TRBD1. The length of the CDR3 is 14 residues. CDR1 and CDR2 from the germline V gene are LGHDT and YNNKEL (reference sequence). With 5 bases clipped from V and 9 bases from J, the junction kept 9 bases outside the gene matches. The CDR3 bases are TGTGCCAGCAGCGCCTCAGGGGGCTGGAGTGAGCAGTTCTTC. Translation: CASSASGGWSEQFF.

The chain combines TRBV12-3 or TRBV12-4 with TRBJ2-5; tentative D call: TRBD2 (5 bases). V lost 3 bases and J 5 bases, leaving 16 bases between the germline ends. This CDR3 is 15 amino acids long. In DNA form, the CDR3 reads TGTGCCAGCAGTTTTTTTTCGGGAAGCTTGGAGACCCAGTACTTC. This codes for CASSFFSGSLETQYF.

There are a few counts of this clonotype. CDR3 residues: CASSVSWDRGFTDTQYF. DNA of the CDR3: TGTGCCAGCAGCGTTTCGTGGGACCGGGGATTCACAGATACGCAGTATTTT. This chain links TRBV7-8 with TRBJ2-3; either TRBD1 or TRBD2 may fit D (5 bases each). Germline loops: CDR1 SGHVS, CDR2 FQNEAQ. V was trimmed by 5 bases and J by 2 bases, leaving 20 bases between them. The CDR3 is 17 residues long. Filled out from reference TRBV7-8 and TRBJ2-3, the complete variable domain reads GAGVSQSPRYKVAKRGQDVALRCDPISGHVSLFWYQQALGQGPEFLTYFQNEAQLDKSGLPSDRFFAERPEGSVSTLKIQRTQQEDSAVYLCASSVSWDRGFTDTQYFGPGTRLTVL.

The sample holds a few counts of this clonotype. The chain carries TRBV6-1 and TRBJ1-5; D remains ambiguous. The V end lost 8 bases, the J end lost 1 base, and 12 bases lay between the germline ends. This CDR3 has 14 residues. CDR1 is MNHNS and CDR2 is SASEGT in the germline V gene. The CDR3 here is CASARETSNQPQHF. Here the CDR3 DNA reads TGTGCCAGCGCGAGGGAGACAAGCAATCAGCCCCAGCATTTT.

The J gene is TRBJ1-2, the V gene TRBV16, with a weak D call TRBD1 (5 bases). V shed 0 bases and J shed 6 bases, with 11 bases lying between them. This CDR3 region has 14 residues. The germline V gene encodes CDR1 KGHSY and CDR2 FQNENV. CDR3 nucleotides: TGTGCCAGCAGCCAATCAAGGGCAGGGCATGGCTACACCTTC. Protein: CASSQSRAGHGYTF.

The chain joins TRBV6-1 to TRBJ1-1; maybe TRBD1 (5 bases). Deletions cut 6 bases from V and 1 base from J, with 18 bases between. The CDR3 has 16 amino acids. The V gene's germline CDR1 is MNHNS and CDR2 SASEGT. The CDR3 DNA follows: TGTGCCAGCAGAGTCAGGGAGGGTGAGCGGAACACTGAAGCTTTCTTT. Encoded protein: CASRVREGERNTEAFF.

In this sample, this clonotype turned up a few times. The chain employs TRBV12-3 or TRBV12-4 and TRBJ2-2; maybe TRBD1 (6 bases). Trimming shortened V by 2 bases and J by 3 bases, and 13 bases separated the two germline ends. This CDR3 contains 16 residues. The CDR3 loop is CASSLFGGFDTGELFF. Here the CDR3 DNA reads TGTGCCAGCAGTTTATTTGGGGGCTTTGACACCGGGGAGCTGTTTTTT.

The table lists this clonotype with many counts. J is TRBJ2-7 and V is TRBV9; 10 bases align to TRBD2. The CDR3 covers 15 residues. CDR1 is SGDLS, CDR2 YYNGEE, per germline. With V trimmed by 4 bases and J by 2 bases, 6 bases remained unmatched. The CDR3 spells CASSTLAGDTYEQYF. CDR3 bases: TGTGCCAGCAGCACCCTAGCGGGGGACACCTACGAGCAGTACTTC.

This clonotype has a handful of counts. The chain combines TRBV5-5 with TRBJ2-7; 8 nucleotides agree with TRBD1. CDR1 and CDR2 (germline): SGHKS, YYEKEE (reference sequence). V dropped 5 bases and J dropped 0; count of bases not matched to a gene: 7. The CDR3 is 15 residues long. For the CDR3, the DNA is TGTGCCAGCAGTTCCGACAGGGGTCTCTCCTACGAGCAGTACTTC. It yields the protein CASSSDRGLSYEQYF.

In this sample, this clonotype turned up a few times. The gene calls are TRBV4-1 and TRBJ2-2; D could derive from TRBD1 or TRBD2 (5 bases each). This CDR3 is built from 14 residues. CDR1 is MGHRA, CDR2 YSYEKL, per germline. The V gene lost 8 bases and the J gene lost 0 bases, with 10 bases spanning the gap. CDR3 nucleotide sequence: TGCGCCAGCGGAGAGGGGCCGAACACCGGGGAGCTGTTTTTT. It translates to CASGEGPNTGELFF.

The chain recombines TRBV7-2 with TRBJ2-1, with TRBD2 matching over 8 bases. V dropped 1 base and J dropped 0; count of bases not matched to a gene: 5. This CDR3 region has 17 residues. CDR1 is SGHTA and CDR2 is FQGNSA in the germline V gene. In DNA, the CDR3 is TGTGCCAGCAGCTTAGTTCCGCGGGGGGCCTCCTACAATGAGCAGTTCTTC. The encoded protein is CASSLVPRGASYNEQFF.

A single count supports this clonotype. CDR3 bases: TGCAGCGTTGTGTCCGGGACAGACTACACTGAAGCTTTCTTT. Its protein is CSVVSGTDYTEAFF. The chain is built from TRBV29-1 and TRBJ1-1, with TRBD1 matching over 7 bases. V gave up 4 bases and J gave up 3 bases; unmatched junction bases: 8. The germline CDR1 and CDR2 sequences are SQVTM and ANQGSEA. The CDR3 totals 14 residues. The variable domain in full, completed from reference TRBV29-1 and TRBJ1-1, reads SAVISQKPSRDICQRGTSLTIQCQVDSQVTMMFWYRQQPGQSLTLIATANQGSEATYESGFVIDKFPISRPNLTFSTLTVSNMSPEDSSIYLCSVVSGTDYTEAFFGQGTRLTVV.

This clonotype was seen a handful of times. This chain joins TRBV29-1 and TRBJ2-7; TRBD1 or TRBD2 may be the D gene (5 bases each). The length of the CDR3 is 16 residues. Germline CDR1 reads SQVTM; CDR2 reads ANQGSEA. V lost 4 bases and J lost 7, with 26 bases in between. CDR3 DNA: TGCAGCGTTGTCGTGACTAAGGGGAGCCGTCGTGGGGAGCAGTACTTC. It codes for CSVVVTKGSRRGEQYF.

This clonotype was detected a few times. The chain employs TRBV7-9 and TRBJ1-4, with a weak D call TRBD1 (5 bases). Trimming cost V 3 bases and J 8 bases, with 13 bases left between them. Looked up from germline, CDR1 is SEHNR and CDR2 is FQNEAQ (reference sequence). This CDR3 has 14 residues. Here the CDR3 DNA reads TGTGCCAGCAGCTTCTCTACCCGGGGCGAAAAACTGTTTTTT. Its protein product is CASSFSTRGEKLFF. Supplemented by reference TRBV7-9 and TRBJ1-4, the full variable domain reads DTGVSQNPRHKITKRGQNVTFRCDPISEHNRLYWYRQTLGQGPEFLTYFQNEAQLEKSRLLSDRFSAERPKGSFSTLEIQRTEQGDSAMYLCASSFSTRGEKLFFGSGTQLSVL.

The CDR3 loop is CASSQLAGINTGELFF. CDR3 in DNA: TGTGCCAGCAGCCAACTAGCGGGGATTAACACCGGGGAGCTGTTTTTT. The genes are TRBV14 and TRBJ2-2; the match to TRBD2 covers 9 bases. CDR1 and CDR2 from the germline V gene are SGHDN and FVKESK. This CDR3 spans 16 amino acids. Trimming removed 2 bases from V and 2 bases from J; junction bases left unmatched: 3.

The V gene is TRBV4-3, the J gene TRBJ2-7; D gene ambiguous. The CDR3 has 17 amino acids. The V end lost 0 bases, the J end lost 4 bases, and 19 bases lay between the germline ends. Germline V lookup: CDR1 LGHNA, CDR2 YSLEER. The CDR3 is CASSQEILGRTFYEQYF. DNA of the CDR3: TGCGCCAGCAGCCAAGAAATCTTAGGCAGGACCTTTTACGAGCAGTACTTC.

This chain links TRBV6-2 or TRBV6-3 with TRBJ2-2, with 7 bases identical to TRBD1. CDR3 length: 21 residues. V gave up 5 bases and J gave up 7 bases; unmatched junction bases: 28. Germline CDR1 reads MNHEY; CDR2 reads SVGEGT. In nucleotides, the CDR3 is TGTGCCAGCAGTCATTCTATTCGGAGTAAGGGGGCGAGAGGGTTCGGCGGGGAGCTGTTTTTT. Encoded protein: CASSHSIRSKGARGFGGELFF.

The chain recombines TRBV6-2 or TRBV6-3 with TRBJ1-1, with D perhaps matching TRBD1 (5 bases). V was shortened by 0 bases and J by 5 bases, with 10 bases between the two germline ends. Germline V gene lookup returns CDR1 MNHEY and CDR2 SVGEGT. This CDR3 contains 14 residues. The CDR3 loop is CASSYSQGLTEAFF. The CDR3 DNA sequence: TGTGCCAGCAGTTACTCGCAGGGCTTAACTGAAGCTTTCTTT.

The V call is TRBV20-1, the J call TRBJ2-7; 7 bases are shared with TRBD1. The CDR3 consists of 14 residues. The ends lost 1 base at V and 1 base at J; junction bases unmatched: 4. The V gene's germline CDR1 is DFQATT and CDR2 SNEGSKA (reference sequence). The DNA for the CDR3 is TGCAGTGCTAGAGGTGACAGGGCTTCCTACGAGCAGTACTTC. Protein: CSARGDRASYEQYF.

The chain combines TRBV10-3 with TRBJ2-7; 7 bases map to TRBD1. Trimming removed 6 bases from V and 6 bases from J; junction bases left unmatched: 5. The CDR3 runs to 12 residues. CDR1 is ENHRY and CDR2 is SYGVKD in the germline V gene. The CDR3 sequence: CAIRGTGAEQYF. In DNA form, the CDR3 reads TGTGCCATCAGGGGAACAGGGGCCGAGCAGTACTTC.

This chain connects TRBV7-2 to TRBJ2-7, with D possibly matching TRBD2 (5 bases). V was cut by 8 bases and J by 6 bases, with 20 bases left in between. The length of the CDR3 is 14 residues. Germline V gene lookup returns CDR1 SGHTA and CDR2 FQGNSA. The CDR3: CASGSTAGLGEQYF. In nucleotides, the CDR3 is TGTGCCAGCGGCTCAACGGCGGGTCTGGGCGAGCAGTACTTC.

There are a few counts of this clonotype. The genes are TRBV20-1 and TRBJ2-3; D uncertain. V was trimmed by 3 bases and J by 10 bases, leaving 17 bases between them. Germline V gene sequence: CDR1 DFQATT, CDR2 SNEGSKA (reference sequence). The CDR3 consists of 13 residues. Here the CDR3 reads CSASRAHGSPQYF. CDR3 sequence (DNA): TGCAGTGCTAGCCGCGCCCACGGATCGCCGCAGTATTTT.

This clonotype was seen only once. The V gene is TRBV5-8, the J gene TRBJ1-2, with 11 nucleotides matching TRBD1. With 4 bases clipped from V and 4 bases from J, the junction kept 6 bases outside the gene matches. Germline lookup yields CDR1 SGHTS and CDR2 YDEGEE. The CDR3 is 15 residues long. The DNA for the CDR3 is TGTGCCAGCAGCCCGGACAGGGGGCGAGGCTATGGCTACACCTTC. The encoded protein is CASSPDRGRGYGYTF.